This TCR beta chain was identified in a study of molecular identifiers for immune sequencing clone quantification. Study in general: Replicates split RNA from about 20,000 or 100,000 naive CD8 cells five ways, and the researchers sequenced four portions.

Deletions cut 4 bases from V and 0 bases from J, with 14 bases between. The germline CDR1 and CDR2 sequences are SGHRS and YFSETQ. The CDR3 is 16 amino acids. Both previously described methods and listed TCR primers were employed to make bulk TCR libraries. TCRdb used MiXCR to reprocess the PCR reads, holding one entry per CDR3 protein. Of 600,000 to 650,000 distinct CDR3 sequences listed, 15% to 20% were seen once; the top ten hold approximately 0.9%. This clonotype was picked up many times. The sequenced sample was naive CD8+ T cells from blood, with Jurkat cell RNA spiked in. Subset reported: FACS-sorted CD8+CD4-CCR7+CD45RA+ naive T cells. The origin of this receptor is a human donor in good health. Some libraries in this study had Jurkat cell RNA spiked in. J is TRBJ2-4 and V is TRBV5-1; weak D call: TRBD2 (5 bases). CDR3 amino acids: CASSPDFLEAKNIQYF. Here the CDR3 DNA reads TGCGCCAGCAGCCCGGACTTCCTGGAAGCCAAAAACATTCAGTACTTC.